These T cell receptor beta chains were read from a single sample in a study of blood T cells in healthy people across ages. Each CDR3 protein gets one entry after TCRdb re-called the 5' RACE reads with MiXCR. This sample has some 760,000 distinct CDR3 sequences, with roughly 25% found just once. This sample was shared with a second study, whose subject was T cells of mothers and their children.

Sequencing was carried out using blood. These receptor sequences come from a boy between 5 and 17 years old in good health. Each CDR3 is given with its conserved first and last residue. Each record gives: V gene, J gene, clone size, D gene, CDR3 DNA, CDR3 protein. The D gene is left open where the match is weak. Rows may omit the clone size; those that give it use once, few, many or a size class.

V gene: TRBV20-1; J gene: TRBJ2-3; clone size: -; D gene: -; CDR3 DNA: TGCAGTGGCGGCAGCTCTAGCACAGATACGCAGTATTTT; CDR3 protein: CSGGSSSTDTQYF
V gene: TRBV5-1; J gene: TRBJ2-1; clone size: few; D gene: TRBD2; CDR3 DNA: TGCGCCAGCAGCTTACTAGCGGGGGGGCACAATGAGCAGTTCTTC; CDR3 protein: CASSLLAGGHNEQFF
V gene: TRBV28; J gene: TRBJ2-7; clone size: few; D gene: TRBD2; CDR3 DNA: TGTGCCAGCAGTCCCTCAACGGGACTAGCGTCCTACGAGCAGTACTTC; CDR3 protein: CASSPSTGLASYEQYF
V gene: TRBV6-1; J gene: TRBJ1-3; clone size: -; D gene: TRBD1; CDR3 DNA: TGTGCCAGCGGATCACAGACAGGGGCCGACTCTGGAAACACCATATATTTT; CDR3 protein: CASGSQTGADSGNTIYF
V gene: TRBV7-3; J gene: TRBJ2-3; clone size: -; D gene: -; CDR3 DNA: TGTGCCAGCAGCTCAGGAGAAGTTGGAGATACGCAGTATTTT; CDR3 protein: CASSSGEVGDTQYF
V gene: TRBV12-3/TRBV12-4; J gene: TRBJ1-2; clone size: many; D gene: -; CDR3 DNA: TGTGCCAGCAGTACCTGGGGGGCAGGCTATGGCTACACCTTC; CDR3 protein: CASSTWGAGYGYTF
V gene: TRBV9; J gene: TRBJ1-1; clone size: few; D gene: -; CDR3 DNA: TGTGCCAGCAGCGGGGAGGGGGGGCCCACTGAAGCTTTCTTT; CDR3 protein: CASSGEGGPTEAFF
V gene: TRBV27; J gene: TRBJ2-6; clone size: -; D gene: -; CDR3 DNA: TGTGCCAGCAGTCGACCGTCGGGGTACTCTGGGGCCAACGTCCTGACTTTC; CDR3 protein: CASSRPSGYSGANVLTF
V gene: TRBV6-5; J gene: TRBJ1-4; clone size: -; D gene: -; CDR3 DNA: TGTGCCAGCAGTTCCGTGATCAGGGTAGAAAAACTGTTTTTT; CDR3 protein: CASSSVIRVEKLFF
V gene: TRBV4-1; J gene: TRBJ2-5; clone size: many; D gene: TRBD1; CDR3 DNA: TGCGCCAGCAGCCAAGGGACAGGCGGGCAAGAGACCCAGTACTTC; CDR3 protein: CASSQGTGGQETQYF